This T cell receptor (beta chain) was sequenced for a study of T-cell reconstitution after alpha-beta-depleted transplantation in children. Overall study findings and caveats: Newly produced T cells mostly provided counts and TCRbeta diversity after one year, as hyperexpanded clones declined. Two months or so post-transplant, alpha-beta T cells reportedly derived from several hundred expanded graft clones. There were some patients whose high TCRbeta diversity at day 60 came from surviving recipient T cells and thymic progenitors.

This clonotype was seen at least ten times. Its antigen remains unidentified. The CDR3 has 14 amino acids. V lost 0 bases and J lost 1, with 7 bases in between. Germline loops: CDR1 MGHRA, CDR2 YSYEKL. Preparing the TCRbeta library involved the use of unique molecular identifiers. TCRdb reprocessed the PCR reads with MiXCR, giving one entry per CDR3 protein. Of over 90,000 distinct CDR3 sequences detected, 7% to 8% appear once; the ten largest clones hold roughly 15%. This chain links TRBV4-1 with TRBJ2-7; TRBD2 might be the D (6 bases). This TCR derives from a boy under 10 years old with acute lymphoblastic leukemia, due to receive a stem cell transplant. Sequences were derived from PBMCs, sampled before TCRalphabeta/CD19-depleted stem cell transplant. The CDR3 coding sequence is TGCGCCAGCAGCCAAGAGGGGGGATCCTACGAGCAGTACTTC. It specifies CASSQEGGSYEQYF.